Presented here are 6 T cell receptor beta chains from one specimen sequenced in a study of a mutant IDH1 vaccine in newly diagnosed glioma. The repertoire was sequenced with immunoSEQ multiplex PCR; TCRdb's copy has only in-frame clones and lacks some. Of around 42,000 clones listed, 80% to 90% are singletons. Described time point: week 5, during vaccination. A single vaccine dose contained 300 ug of mutant IDH1 20-mer peptide, and topical imiquimod was used with it. No antigen has been identified for these receptors. The sequenced sample was PBMCs, obtained from a glioma patient whose treatment included an IDH1 peptide vaccine. These receptor sequences come from a man in his forties or fifties with glioma.

This clone appeared a few times. The chain employs TRBV19 and TRBJ1-2; 7 bases map to TRBD1. Germline trimming cut 3 bases from V and 1 base from J; bases unmatched to any gene: 5. Germline V gene lookup returns CDR1 LNHDA and CDR2 SQIVND (reference sequence). CDR3 length: 15 amino acids. DNA for the CDR3: TGTGCCAGTAGTATGATGACAGGGCTTAACTATGGCTACACCTTC. It codes for CASSMMTGLNYGYTF.

The CDR3 DNA follows: TGTGCCAGCAGCGTAGATGTTCAAGAGACCCAGTACTTC. Encoded protein: CASSVDVQETQYF. The chain links TRBV9 to TRBJ2-5, with D unclear. V lost 0 bases, J lost 2 bases, and 5 bases lay in between. Looked up from germline, CDR1 is SGDLS and CDR2 is YYNGEE. The CDR3 loop spans 13 amino acids. The full variable domain, in which reference TRBV9 and TRBJ2-5 provide the parts outside the CDR3, is DSGVTQTPKHLITATGQRVTLRCSPRSGDLSVYWYQQSLDQGLQFLIQYYNGEERAKGNILERFSAQQFPDLHSELNLSSLELGDSALYFCASSVDVQETQYFGPGTRLLVL.

The rearrangement uses TRBV5-1 and TRBJ2-3, with 7 nucleotides matching TRBD2. The CDR3 has 13 amino acids. Germline-derived CDR1 and CDR2 are SGHRS and YFSETQ. The trim removed 7 bases at V and 6 bases at J, leaving 8 bases unmatched. The CDR3 loop reads CASRSGARDTQYF. Here the CDR3 DNA reads TGCGCCAGCCGGAGCGGGGCGCGGGATACGCAGTATTTT.

V gene TRBV5-4 combines with J gene TRBJ2-7, with a weak D call TRBD1 (6 bases). Germline V gene data show CDR1 as SGHNT and CDR2 as YYREEE (reference sequence). CDR3 length: 16 amino acids. Between the trimmed V and J ends, which lost 4 bases and 5 bases, there was a span of 22 bases. In DNA, the CDR3 is TGTGCCAGCAGCCTGGCAAAGGCCACAGGGAATAACGAGCAGTACTTC. This gives the protein CASSLAKATGNNEQYF. The full variable domain, completed using reference TRBV5-4 and TRBJ2-7, is ETGVTQSPTHLIKTRGQQVTLRCSSQSGHNTVSWYQQALGQGPQFIFQYYREEENGRGNFPPRFSGLQFPNYSSELNVNALELDDSALYLCASSLAKATGNNEQYFGPGTRLTVT.

The chain has TRBV27 and TRBJ1-1; a weak D match, TRBD1 (5 bases). Trimming pared 7 bases from V and 1 base from J, leaving 13 bases between. The CDR3 sequence is 14 residues long. Germline-derived CDR1 and CDR2 are MNHEY and SMNVEV (reference sequence). DNA for the CDR3: TGTGCCAGCACGGGACTCTCAGCGAACACTGAAGCTTTCTTT. It yields the protein CASTGLSANTEAFF.

The chain carries TRBV19 and TRBJ2-7; D is perhaps TRBD1 or TRBD2 (5 bases each). There are 14 residues in the CDR3. CDR1 and CDR2 from the germline V gene are LNHDA and SQIVND (reference sequence). V was cut by 4 bases and J by 2 bases, with 12 bases left in between. CDR3 sequence reads: CASSSLPGPYEQYF. CDR3 DNA sequence: TGTGCCAGTAGTAGTCTCCCGGGACCCTACGAGCAGTACTTC.